This T cell receptor (beta chain) appears in the sequencing data of a study of CD8+CD57+ T cells in acquired aplastic anemia. CDR3 length: 14 residues. The V end lost 7 bases, the J end lost 1 base, and 9 bases lay between the germline ends. CDR1 and CDR2 (germline): KGHDR, SFDVKD. The study, taken as a whole, reports: Levels of CD8+ Simpson's diversity were not significantly distinct in patients versus controls.

TCR beta VDJ and CDR3 were profiled, and genomic DNA was the template. One entry per CDR3 protein, called by TCRdb with MiXCR from the reads. Of fewer than 200,000 distinct CDR3 sequences listed, just under 45% were seen once; the top ten hold about 1.1%. Remarks on this clonotype: Its target is not known.

Sample: sorted CD4+, CD8+, or CD8+CD57+ T cells (not recorded which) from PBMCs. The origin of this receptor is a human donor in good health. The chain is built from TRBV24-1 and TRBJ2-2, with D tentatively TRBD2 (5 bases). Here the CDR3 DNA reads TGTGCCACCAGCCAAGCGGAGAACACCGGGGAGCTGTTTTTT. Translated: CATSQAENTGELFF.